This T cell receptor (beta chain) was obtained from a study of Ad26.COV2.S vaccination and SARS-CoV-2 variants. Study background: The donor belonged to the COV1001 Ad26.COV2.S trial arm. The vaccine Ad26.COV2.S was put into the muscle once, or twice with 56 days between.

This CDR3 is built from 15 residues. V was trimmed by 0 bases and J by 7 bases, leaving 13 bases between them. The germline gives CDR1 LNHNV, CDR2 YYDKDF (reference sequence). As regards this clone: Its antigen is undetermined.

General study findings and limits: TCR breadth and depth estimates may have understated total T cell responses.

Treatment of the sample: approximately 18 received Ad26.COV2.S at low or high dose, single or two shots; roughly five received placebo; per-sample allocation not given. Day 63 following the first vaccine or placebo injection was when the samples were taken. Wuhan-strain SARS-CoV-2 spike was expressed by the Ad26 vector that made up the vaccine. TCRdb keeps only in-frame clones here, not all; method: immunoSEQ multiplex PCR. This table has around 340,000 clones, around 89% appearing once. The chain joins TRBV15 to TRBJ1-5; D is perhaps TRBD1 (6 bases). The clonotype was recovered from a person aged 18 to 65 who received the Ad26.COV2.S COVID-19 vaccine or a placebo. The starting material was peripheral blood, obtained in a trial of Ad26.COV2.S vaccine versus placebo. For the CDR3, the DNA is TGTGCCACCAGCAGAGAGGAGGGGGGGACCCAGCCCCAGCATTTT. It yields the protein CATSREEGGTQPQHF.